This T cell receptor beta chain was sequenced during a study of T-cell reconstitution after alpha-beta-depleted transplantation in children. This CDR3 spans 16 amino acids. CDR1 and CDR2 (germline): SGHDT, YYEEEE. The J segment lost 3 bases and the V segment lost 1 base, leaving 8 bases of the junction unmatched. A library of TCRbeta sequences, prepared with unique molecular identifiers, was generated. TCRdb reanalysed the PCR reads using MiXCR and keeps one entry per CDR3 protein. The data contain approximately 400,000 distinct CDR3 sequences, 9.5% to 13% of them singletons. The starting material was PBMCs from the stem cell graft donor, obtained from the stem cell graft. V is TRBV5-6 and J is TRBJ2-7; 9 nucleotides align to TRBD1. The TCR comes from a human donor who donated a stem cell graft to a child with acute myeloid leukemia. The CDR3 DNA reads TGTGCCAGCAGCTTGCACCTAACAGGGGGCAACTACGAGCAGTACTTC. This gives the protein CASSLHLTGGNYEQYF.